This T cell receptor beta chain is from a study of response to subunit inactivated influenza vaccine. Details on this clonotype: What it binds is unknown.

V lost 7 bases, J lost 6 bases, and 4 bases stayed unmatched. The CDR3 loop spans 13 amino acids. In germline, CDR1 is LGHDT, CDR2 YNNKEL (reference sequence). Points from the study as a whole: Authors proposed each seasonal influenza vaccination draws in few new T cells.

MiXCR was run by TCRdb on the RT-PCR reads, yielding one entry per CDR3 protein. Of 290,000 or so distinct CDR3 sequences listed, about 20% were seen once; the top ten hold 10%. This TCR derives from a man aged 45-69 years who received an inactivated influenza vaccine. Sequencing was performed on PBMCs from blood, taken around 22 months after vaccination. This chain uses TRBV3-1 with TRBJ2-2; 8 nucleotides agree with TRBD2. The CDR3 coding sequence is TGTGCCAGCATTCGGGAGGGCGCCGGGGAGCTGTTTTTT. This translates into CASIREGAGELFF.